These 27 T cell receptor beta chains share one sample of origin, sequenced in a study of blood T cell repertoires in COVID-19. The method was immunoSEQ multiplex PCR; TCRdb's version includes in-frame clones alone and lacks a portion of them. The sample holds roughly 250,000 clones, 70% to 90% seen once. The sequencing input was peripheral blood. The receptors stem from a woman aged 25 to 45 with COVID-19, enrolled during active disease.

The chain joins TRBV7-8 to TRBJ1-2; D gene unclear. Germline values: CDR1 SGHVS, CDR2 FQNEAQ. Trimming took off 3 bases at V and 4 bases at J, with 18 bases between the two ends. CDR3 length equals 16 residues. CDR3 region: CASSFSSRAGSYGYTF. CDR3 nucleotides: TGTGCCAGCAGCTTCTCTTCAAGGGCGGGTTCCTATGGCTACACCTTC.

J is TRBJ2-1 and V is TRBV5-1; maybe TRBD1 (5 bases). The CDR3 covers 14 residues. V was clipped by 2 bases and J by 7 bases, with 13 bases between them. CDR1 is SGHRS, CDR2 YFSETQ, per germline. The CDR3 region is CASSFFQGINEQFF. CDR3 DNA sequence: TGCGCCAGCAGCTTTTTTCAGGGAATAAATGAGCAGTTCTTC.

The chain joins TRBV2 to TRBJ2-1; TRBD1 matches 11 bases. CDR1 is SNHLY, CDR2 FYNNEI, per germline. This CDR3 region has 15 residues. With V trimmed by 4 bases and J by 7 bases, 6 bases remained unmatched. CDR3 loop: CASSVGTGGMNEQFF. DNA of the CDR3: TGTGCCAGCAGTGTGGGGACAGGGGGGATGAATGAGCAGTTCTTC.

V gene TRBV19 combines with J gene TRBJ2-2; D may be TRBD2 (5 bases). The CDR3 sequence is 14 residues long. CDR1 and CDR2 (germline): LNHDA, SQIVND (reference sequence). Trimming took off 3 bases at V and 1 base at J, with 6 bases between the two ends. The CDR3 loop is CASSISGNTGELFF. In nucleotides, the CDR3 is TGTGCCAGTAGTATCAGCGGGAACACCGGGGAGCTGTTTTTT.

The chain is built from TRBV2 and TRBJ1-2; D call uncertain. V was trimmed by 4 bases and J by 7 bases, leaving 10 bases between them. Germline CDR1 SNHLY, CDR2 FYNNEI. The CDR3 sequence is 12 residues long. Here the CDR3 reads CASSARGPGYTF. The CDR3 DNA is TGTGCCAGCAGTGCTCGAGGGCCTGGCTACACCTTC.

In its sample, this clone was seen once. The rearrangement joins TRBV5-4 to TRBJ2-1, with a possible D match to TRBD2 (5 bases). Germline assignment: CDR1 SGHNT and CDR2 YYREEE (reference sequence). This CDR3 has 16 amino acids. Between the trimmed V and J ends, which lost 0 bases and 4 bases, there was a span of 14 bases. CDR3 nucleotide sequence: TGTGCCAGCAGCTTGGGGGCTAGCCAAACGTACAATGAGCAGTTCTTC. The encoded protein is CASSLGASQTYNEQFF.

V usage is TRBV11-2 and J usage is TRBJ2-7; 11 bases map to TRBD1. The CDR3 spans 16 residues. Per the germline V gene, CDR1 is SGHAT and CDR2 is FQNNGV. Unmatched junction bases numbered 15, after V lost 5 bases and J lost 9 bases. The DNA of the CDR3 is TGTGCCAGCAGCGCGGACCCGGGACAGGGGGGTCGGGGGCAGTACTTC. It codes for CASSADPGQGGRGQYF.

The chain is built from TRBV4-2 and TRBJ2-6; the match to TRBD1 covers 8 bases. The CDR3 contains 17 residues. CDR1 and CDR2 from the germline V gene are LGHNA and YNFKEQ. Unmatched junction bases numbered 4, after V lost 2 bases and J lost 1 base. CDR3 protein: CASSQSQGASGANVLTF. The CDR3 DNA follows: TGTGCCAGCAGCCAATCCCAGGGGGCTTCTGGGGCCAACGTCCTGACTTTC.

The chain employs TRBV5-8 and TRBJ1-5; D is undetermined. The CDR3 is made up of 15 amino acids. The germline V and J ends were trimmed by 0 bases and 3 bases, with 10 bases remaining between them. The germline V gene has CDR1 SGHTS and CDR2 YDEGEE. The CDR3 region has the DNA TGTGCCAGCAGCTTGGAAATCCAGGTCAATCAGCCCCAGCATTTT. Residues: CASSLEIQVNQPQHF.

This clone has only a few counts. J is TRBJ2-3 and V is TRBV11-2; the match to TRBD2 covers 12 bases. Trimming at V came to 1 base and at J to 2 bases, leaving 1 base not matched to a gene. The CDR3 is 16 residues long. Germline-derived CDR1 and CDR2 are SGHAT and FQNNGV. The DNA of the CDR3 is TGTGCCAGCAGCTTAGGGACTAGCGGGGACACAGATACGCAGTATTTT. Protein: CASSLGTSGDTDTQYF.

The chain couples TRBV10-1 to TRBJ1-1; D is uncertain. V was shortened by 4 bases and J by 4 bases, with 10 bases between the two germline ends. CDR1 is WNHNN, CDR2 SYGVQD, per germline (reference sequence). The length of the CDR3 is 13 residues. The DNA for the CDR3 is TGCGCCAGCAGTGGCGGGGAAGTCACTGAAGCTTTCTTT. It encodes CASSGGEVTEAFF.

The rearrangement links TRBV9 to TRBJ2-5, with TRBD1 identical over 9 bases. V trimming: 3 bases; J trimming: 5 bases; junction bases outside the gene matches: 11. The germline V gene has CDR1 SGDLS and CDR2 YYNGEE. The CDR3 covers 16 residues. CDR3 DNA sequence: TGTGCCAGCAGCGAGGGGGCACAGGGGGCTGGTGAGACCCAGTACTTC. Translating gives CASSEGAQGAGETQYF.

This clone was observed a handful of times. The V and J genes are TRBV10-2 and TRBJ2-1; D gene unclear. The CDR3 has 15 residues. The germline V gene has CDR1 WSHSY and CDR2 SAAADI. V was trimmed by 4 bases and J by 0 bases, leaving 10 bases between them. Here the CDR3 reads CASSGAERSYNEQFF. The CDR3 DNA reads TGCGCCAGCAGTGGTGCAGAGCGCTCCTACAATGAGCAGTTCTTC.

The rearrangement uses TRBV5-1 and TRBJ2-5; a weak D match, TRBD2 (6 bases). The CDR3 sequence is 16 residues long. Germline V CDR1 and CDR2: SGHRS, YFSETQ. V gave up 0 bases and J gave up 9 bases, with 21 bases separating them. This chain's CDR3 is CASSLGGAQGGLAQYF. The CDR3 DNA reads TGCGCCAGCAGCTTGGGCGGGGCCCAAGGAGGTTTGGCCCAGTACTTC.

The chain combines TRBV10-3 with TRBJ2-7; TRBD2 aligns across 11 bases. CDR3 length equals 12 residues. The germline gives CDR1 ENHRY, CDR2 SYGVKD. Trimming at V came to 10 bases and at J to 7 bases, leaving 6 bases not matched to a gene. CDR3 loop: CATRLAGKEQYF. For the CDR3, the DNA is TGTGCCACACGACTAGCGGGGAAAGAGCAGTACTTC.

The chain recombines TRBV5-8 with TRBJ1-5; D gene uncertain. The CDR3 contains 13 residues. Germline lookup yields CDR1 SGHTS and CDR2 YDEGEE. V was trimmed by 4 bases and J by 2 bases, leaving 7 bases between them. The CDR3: CASSPRGNQPQHF. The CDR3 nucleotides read TGTGCCAGCAGCCCGCGCGGCAATCAGCCCCAGCATTTT.

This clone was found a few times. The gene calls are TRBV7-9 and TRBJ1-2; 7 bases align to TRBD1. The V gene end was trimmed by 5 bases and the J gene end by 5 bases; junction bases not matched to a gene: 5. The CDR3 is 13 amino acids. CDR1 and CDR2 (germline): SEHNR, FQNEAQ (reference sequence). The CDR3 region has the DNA TGTGCCAGCAGCCCCGGGACAGTATATGGCTACACCTTC. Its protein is CASSPGTVYGYTF.

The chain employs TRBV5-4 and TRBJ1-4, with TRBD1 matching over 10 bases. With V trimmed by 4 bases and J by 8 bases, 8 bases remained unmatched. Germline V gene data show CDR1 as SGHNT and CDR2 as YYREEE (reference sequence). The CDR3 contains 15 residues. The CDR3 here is CASSDGTGAGEKLFF. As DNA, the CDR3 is TGTGCCAGCAGCGACGGGACAGGGGCTGGGGAAAAACTGTTTTTT.

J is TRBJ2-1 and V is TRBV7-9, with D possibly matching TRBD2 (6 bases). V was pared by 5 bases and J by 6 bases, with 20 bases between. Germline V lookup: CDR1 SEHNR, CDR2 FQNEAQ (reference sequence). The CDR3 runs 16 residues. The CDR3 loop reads CASSAAGGALSNEQFF. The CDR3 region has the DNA TGTGCCAGCAGCGCCGCTGGCGGGGCTTTGAGCAATGAGCAGTTCTTC.

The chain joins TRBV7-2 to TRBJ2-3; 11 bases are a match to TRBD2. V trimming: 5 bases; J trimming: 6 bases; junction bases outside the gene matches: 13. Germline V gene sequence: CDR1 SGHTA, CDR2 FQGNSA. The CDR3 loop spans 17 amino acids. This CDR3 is CASSPRLAGPIGDTQYF. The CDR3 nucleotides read TGTGCCAGCAGCCCCAGACTAGCGGGGCCAATAGGGGATACGCAGTATTTT.

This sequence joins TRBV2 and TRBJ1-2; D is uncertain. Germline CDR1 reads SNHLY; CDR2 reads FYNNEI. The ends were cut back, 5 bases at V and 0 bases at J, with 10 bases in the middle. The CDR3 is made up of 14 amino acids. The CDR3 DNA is TGTGCCAGCAGTCGAGACATAACTAACTATGGCTACACCTTC. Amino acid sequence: CASSRDITNYGYTF.

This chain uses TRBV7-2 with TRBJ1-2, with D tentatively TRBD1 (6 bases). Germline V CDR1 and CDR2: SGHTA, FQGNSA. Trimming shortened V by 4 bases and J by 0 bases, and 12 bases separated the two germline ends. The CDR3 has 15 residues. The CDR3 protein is CASSSHRVPNYGYTF. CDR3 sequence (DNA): TGTGCCAGCAGCTCGCACAGGGTACCTAACTATGGCTACACCTTC.

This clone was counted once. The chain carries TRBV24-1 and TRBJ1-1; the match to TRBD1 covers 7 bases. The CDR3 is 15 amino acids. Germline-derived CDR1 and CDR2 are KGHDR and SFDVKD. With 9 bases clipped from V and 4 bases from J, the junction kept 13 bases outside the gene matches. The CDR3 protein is CATSNGPGGFTEAFF. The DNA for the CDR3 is TGTGCCACCTCTAACGGGCCAGGGGGATTCACTGAAGCTTTCTTT.

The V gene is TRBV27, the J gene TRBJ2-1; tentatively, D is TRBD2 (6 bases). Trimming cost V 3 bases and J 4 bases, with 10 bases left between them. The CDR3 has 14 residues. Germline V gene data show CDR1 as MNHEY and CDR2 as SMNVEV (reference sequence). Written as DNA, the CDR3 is TGTGCCAGCAGTTTTTTCGGGGGATACAATGAGCAGTTCTTC. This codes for CASSFFGGYNEQFF.

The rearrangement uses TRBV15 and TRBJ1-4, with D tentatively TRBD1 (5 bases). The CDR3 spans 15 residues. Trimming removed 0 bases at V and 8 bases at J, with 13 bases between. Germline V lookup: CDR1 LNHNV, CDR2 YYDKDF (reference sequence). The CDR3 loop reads CATSRDSGAGEKLFF. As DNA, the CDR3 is TGTGCCACCAGCAGAGATAGTGGGGCAGGCGAAAAACTGTTTTTT.

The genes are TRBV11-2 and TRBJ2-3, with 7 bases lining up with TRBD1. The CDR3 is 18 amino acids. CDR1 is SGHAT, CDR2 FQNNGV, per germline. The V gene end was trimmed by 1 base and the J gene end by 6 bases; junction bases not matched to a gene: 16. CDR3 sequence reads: CASSLALSGTAFFDTQYF. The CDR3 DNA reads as TGTGCCAGCAGCTTAGCCCTTTCTGGGACAGCTTTCTTCGATACGCAGTATTTT.

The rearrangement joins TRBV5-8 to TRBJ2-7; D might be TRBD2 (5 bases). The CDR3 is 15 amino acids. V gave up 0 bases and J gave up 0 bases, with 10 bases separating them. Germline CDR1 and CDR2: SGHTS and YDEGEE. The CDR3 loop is CASSLGRRSSYEQYF. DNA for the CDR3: TGTGCCAGCAGCTTGGGCCGGAGGAGCTCCTACGAGCAGTACTTC. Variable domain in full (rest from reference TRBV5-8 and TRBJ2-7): EAGVTQSPTHLIKTRGQQATLRCSPISGHTSVYWYQQALGLGLQFLLWYDEGEERNRGNFPPRFSGRQFPNYSSELNVNALELEDSALYLCASSLGRRSSYEQYFGPGTRLTVT.